A selection of T cell receptor beta chains follows, all from one sample in a study of tumor-infiltrating lymphocytes in primary liver carcinoma. TCRdb reanalysed the multiplex PCR reads using MiXCR and keeps one entry per CDR3 protein. The sample has about 200,000 distinct CDR3 sequences, about 82% seen once; the top ten hold 15% to 20%. Sequencing input: tumor tissue from primary liver carcinoma. The receptors were sampled from a man aged 40-49 years with primary liver carcinoma and hepatitis B virus infection. Both conserved end residues are part of each CDR3. A D gene is named only where the DNA matches it firmly. The size field is filled for only some rows; it gives once, few, many or a size class.

NA	NA	TRBJ2-7	TRBV11-3	TGTGCCAGCAACTTAGGAGCGAGCACCTACGAACACTACTTC	CASNLGASTYEHYF
NA	NA	TRBJ2-7	TRBV6-1	TGTGCCAACAGTTACCCCGAAGAGGTAGGAGACGAGCAGTACTTC	CANSYPEEVGDEQYF
NA	NA	TRBJ1-5	TRBV29-1	TGCATCGTTGTCCGACAGATCAATCAGCCTCAGCATTTT	CIVVRQINQPQHF
NA	NA	TRBJ2-2	TRBV6-2/TRBV6-3	TGTGCCAGCAGATTGACTAGAACCGGGGAGCTGTTTTTT	CASRLTRTGELFF
TRBD2	NA	TRBJ2-2	TRBV29-1	TGCAGGGTTGGGACTAGCGTGGCGAACATCGGGGAGCTGTTTTTT	CRVGTSVANIGELFF
NA	NA	TRBJ1-2	TRBV6-2/TRBV6-3	TGTGCCACCTACGGGACAAACTATGGTTACACCTTC	CATYGTNYGYTF
NA	few	TRBJ2-7	TRBV28	TGTGCCAGCACTCTATCAGGGCCGGGCGAGCAGTACTTC	CASTLSGPGEQYF
NA	NA	TRBJ2-7	TRBV2	TGTGCCAGCAGCGACGACCGCTTGGGGGGCGGTATTTACGAGAAGTACTTC	CASSDDRLGGGIYEKYF
TRBD2	many	TRBJ2-7	TRBV7-9	TGTGCCAGCAGCTTAAGTCTAGCGGGAGGCGTTGACGAGCAGTACTTC	CASSLSLAGGVDEQYF
TRBD1	NA	TRBJ1-6	TRBV4-3	TGCGCCACCAGCTCCTGGGACAGGGAAAGGAATTCACCCATCCACTTT	CATSSWDRERNSPIHF
TRBD2	few	TRBJ2-1	TRBV11-1	TGTGCCAGTAGCTCCCTCTCCACTAGCGGGAGTCGAAATGAGCAGTTCTTC	CASSSLSTSGSRNEQFF
NA	NA	TRBJ2-7	TRBV12-3/TRBV12-4	TGTGCCAACAGTTTAGTCGCGGGACTCGGTATCTACGAGCAGTACTTC	CANSLVAGLGIYEQYF
NA	NA	TRBJ2-3	TRBV11-3	TGTGCCAGCAGCTTTAATGAGAGGCGGACAGATACGCAGTATTTT	CASSFNERRTDTQYF
TRBD1	NA	TRBJ1-5	TRBV10-3	TGTGCCAAGACCGGGACAGACCAGACGCCCCAGCATTTT	CAKTGTDQTPQHF
NA	NA	TRBJ1-2	TRBV28	TGTGCTACCAGTAGGGTAACAGATGGCTACGCCTTC	CATSRVTDGYAF
TRBD1	NA	TRBJ1-6	TRBV5-1	TGCGCCAGCAGCTTGGGGACAGGGGGTAGTTCATCCCTCCACTTT	CASSLGTGGSSSLHF
NA	once	TRBJ2-5	TRBV10-1	TGCGTCAGCAGTGAAACCGTGACCTCGGAGACCCAGTACTTC	CVSSETVTSETQYF
TRBD2	NA	TRBJ2-1	TRBV14	TGTGTCAGCAGTGCCGTAGCGGGATGGGTAAACCATGAGCATTTCTTC	CVSSAVAGWVNHEHFF
TRBD1	NA	TRBJ1-2	TRBV11-2	TGCGCCAGTAGCTTCGACAGGGGCTATGGCTACACCTTC	CASSFDRGYGYTF
NA	NA	TRBJ1-5	TRBV6-1	TGTTCCAGCAGTGATGCGAGGGAAAGGGCGCCCCAGCATTTT	CSSSDARERAPQHF
NA	NA	TRBJ2-5	TRBV4-2	TGTACCAGCAGCCGAGACCTGGGATCGGTGGAGACGCAGTACTTC	CTSSRDLGSVETQYF
NA	NA	TRBJ2-2	TRBV14	TGTCCCAGCAGCCAATTCGCAGGGTTGGCTACCCGGGAGCTGTTTTTT	CPSSQFAGLATRELFF
NA	NA	TRBJ2-1	TRBV6-6	TGTGCCAGCAGTTTAGAAGAGAGGCAGATCTTC	CASSLEERQIF
NA	NA	TRBJ2-2	TRBV4-1	TGCGCCAGCAGCCAACGGAACACCGGGGAACTGCTTTTT	CASSQRNTGELLF
TRBD1	NA	TRBJ2-7	TRBV5-5	TGTGCCAGCAGCGACACGGGACAGCTACTCTACGAGCAGTACTTC	CASSDTGQLLYEQYF
TRBD1	NA	TRBJ1-5	TRBV5-1	TGCGCCAGGAGTTGGGGGGAACAGGGGGTAAATCAGCCCCAGCATTTT	CARSWGEQGVNQPQHF
NA	once	TRBJ1-6	TRBV5-6	TGCGTCAGCAGCCCAAGGACTCCAGTGAACTCACCCCTCCACTTT	CVSSPRTPVNSPLHF
NA	medium-sized	TRBJ2-5	TRBV4-1	TGCGCCAGCAGCCAAGACGACACAGAGACCCAGTACTTC	CASSQDDTETQYF
NA	once	TRBJ2-7	TRBV2	TGCGCCAGCACTGGGGGGAGCTCCTACGAGCAGTACTTC	CASTGGSSYEQYF
TRBD2	once	TRBJ2-5	TRBV6-6	TGTGCCAGCGGCCAATGGGGTTTACTGACTAGCGGGGAGGCCGTAGAGACCCAGTACTTC	CASGQWGLLTSGEAVETQYF
NA	few	TRBJ2-7	TRBV7-6	TGTGCCAGCAGGCCCGAGCACGGGAGCAACGAGCAGTACTTC	CASRPEHGSNEQYF
NA	NA	TRBJ2-3	TRBV28	TGTTCCAGCAGTTCCAACACAGATACGCAGTATTTT	CSSSSNTDTQYF
TRBD2	NA	TRBJ2-3	TRBV12-3/TRBV12-4	TGTGCCAGCAGTTCGGGGACTAGCGAGGTCACAGATACGCAGTATTTT	CASSSGTSEVTDTQYF
TRBD2	NA	TRBJ2-1	TRBV4-2	TGTGCCAGCAACCAAGCATGGGTTAGCGGGAGGTACAATGAGCAGTTCTTC	CASNQAWVSGRYNEQFF
TRBD2	NA	TRBJ2-5	TRBV12-3/TRBV12-4	TGTGCCAGTAGTTTAGCGGGAGTAGAGACCCAAAACTTC	CASSLAGVETQNF
NA	many	TRBJ1-2	TRBV29-1	TGCAGCGTTGACACCGACCGCTACACCTTC	CSVDTDRYTF
NA	once	TRBJ2-1	TRBV29-1	TGCAGCGTAGATTCAACAGTCCATGAGCAGTTCTTC	CSVDSTVHEQFF
NA	few	TRBJ2-5	TRBV12-3/TRBV12-4	TGTGCCAGCGGTCTCCCTTCGGGGCAGGGCGGGACCCAGTACTTC	CASGLPSGQGGTQYF
NA	NA	TRBJ2-1	TRBV30	TGCGCCTGGGTGGAATACAATGAGCAGTCCTTC	CAWVEYNEQSF
TRBD1	NA	TRBJ1-5	TRBV29-1	TGCAGCCTGGGGACAGGCAATCAGCCCCAGCATTTT	CSLGTGNQPQHF
NA	NA	TRBJ2-3	TRBV24-1	TGTGCCACCAGTGACTCCGACAGGCTCATAGATACGCAGTATTTT	CATSDSDRLIDTQYF
NA	NA	TRBJ2-7	TRBV10-1	TGCGCCAGCAATCCCGGGGGAATGATCTACAAGCAGTACTTC	CASNPGGMIYKQYF
NA	few	TRBJ1-5	TRBV12-3/TRBV12-4	TGTGCTAGCACGCGGGGCACCGCAATAAATCAGCCTCAGCGTTTT	CASTRGTAINQPQRF
NA	NA	TRBJ2-1	TRBV11-2	TGTGCCAGCAGCTTAGATAGGGGCGGGAAATTCTACAATGATCAGTTCTTC	CASSLDRGGKFYNDQFF
NA	NA	TRBJ2-7	TRBV4-2	TGTGCCAGTAGCCAAGATGTTCTATCGGGAGACGAGCAGTACTTC	CASSQDVLSGDEQYF
NA	NA	TRBJ2-7	TRBV4-3	TGCGCCAGGAGTCAAGAAGCACGCGGGATAGGACGGTACGAGCAGTACTTC	CARSQEARGIGRYEQYF
NA	once	TRBJ1-1	TRBV29-1	TGCAGCGTTGTCCCGGAATGGGGAATGAACACTGAATCTTTCTTT	CSVVPEWGMNTESFF
NA	NA	TRBJ2-7	TRBV7-8	TGTGACAGCAGCTTAGGGATTGGCTCTGGACCGACTGCCTACGAGCAATATTTC	CDSSLGIGSGPTAYEQYF
TRBD2	NA	TRBJ2-1	TRBV11-1	TGTGCCAGTAGCCCTCCCCCTGATAGCGGGTTTAGCTCCTACAGTGAGCAGTTCTTC	CASSPPPDSGFSSYSEQFF
NA	NA	TRBJ2-7	TRBV28	TGTGCCAGCTGTCCTCGACAGGACTACTACGAGCAGTACTTC	CASCPRQDYYEQYF
TRBD2	NA	TRBJ2-2	TRBV6-6	TGTGCGAGCAGTTCGATCCCCGGGACTAGCGGGAGAGGTGGGGAGCTGTTTTTT	CASSSIPGTSGRGGELFF
TRBD1	NA	TRBJ1-2	TRBV24-1	TGTACCACCAGCCCCGATTCCGGGACAGACACCAATGGCTACACCTTC	CTTSPDSGTDTNGYTF
NA	NA	TRBJ1-1	TRBV29-1	TGCAGCGTTGTAACGAACACTGAAGTTTTCTTT	CSVVTNTEVFF
TRBD2	NA	TRBJ2-7	TRBV7-8	TGTACCAGTAGCCCTCGGACTAGAGGGAGTATGAGCTCCTACGAGCAATACTTC	CTSSPRTRGSMSSYEQYF
NA	NA	TRBJ1-2	TRBV14	TGTGGCAGCAGCACCGACAGGTCTAACTATGGGTACACCTTC	CGSSTDRSNYGYTF
NA	NA	TRBJ2-2	TRBV24-1	TGTGCCACCAGTGACTCACGCGGTTGTGGTGGGGAGTTGTTTTTT	CATSDSRGCGGELFF